What follows are 2 T cell receptor beta chains derived from one specimen sequenced in a study of CD4+ T cells in melanoma. Produced via immunoSEQ multiplex PCR; TCRdb's table is partial and in-frame only. The sample holds more than 110,000 clones, nearly 95% seen once. The receptors stem from a human donor with melanoma.

The V call is TRBV28, the J call TRBJ1-4; a possible D gene is TRBD1 (6 bases). V was pared by 8 bases and J by 7 bases, with 20 bases between. The CDR3 is 15 amino acids. Germline-derived CDR1 and CDR2 are MDHEN and SYDVKM. CDR3 sequence: CASREVGTTLEKLFF. The DNA of the CDR3 is TGTGCCAGCCGGGAAGTAGGGACAACTCTTGAAAAACTGTTTTTT.

The gene calls are TRBV19 and TRBJ2-7, with a weak D call TRBD2 (7 bases). Germline-derived CDR1 and CDR2 are LNHDA and SQIVND (reference sequence). V was clipped by 5 bases and J by 3 bases, with 20 bases between them. The CDR3 length is 16 residues. The CDR3 DNA is TGTGCCAGTAGTCCCATGGGGGGGCTGGTGGGCTACGAGCAGTACTTC. As protein: CASSPMGGLVGYEQYF.